This entry is about one TCR beta chain. This specimen belongs to a study of PD-1 blockade in mismatch repair-deficient tumors. Sequencing was performed with immunoSEQ multiplex PCR; in TCRdb, only in-frame clones are kept and a portion is missing. The profile shows around 23,000 clones, 75% to 85% of them singletons. V shed 6 bases, J shed 3 bases, and the junction held 11 bases outside the gene matches. The CDR3 extends over 15 amino acids. Germline assignment: CDR1 SQVTM and CDR2 ANQGSEA. This TCR came from an adult with mismatch repair-deficient cancer. Sample: peripheral blood, taken 12 weeks after starting pembrolizumab. This sequence joins TRBV29-1 and TRBJ2-1; 7 nucleotides align to TRBD1. The CDR3, as DNA: TGCAGCGTGGAAACAGGGGCCGTTCTCTACAATGAGCAGTTCTTC. It translates to CSVETGAVLYNEQFF.